Each of the 5 T cell receptor beta chains below was sequenced from the same sample in a study of shared clonotypes between healthy human individuals. The data were produced by immunoSEQ multiplex PCR, yet TCRdb's version contains in-frame clones alone and is incomplete. The sample shows some 2,500,000 clones, around 93% of them seen only once. Input material: naive CD4+ T cells from PBMCs. The subset was: CD45RA+ positively selected. Source of these receptors: a man aged 18 to 30 in good health. Some clones in this sample may be carry-over from other donors' samples.

The J gene is TRBJ2-2, the V gene TRBV9; D may be TRBD1 (6 bases). Germline lookup yields CDR1 SGDLS and CDR2 YYNGEE. V was cut by 3 bases and J by 4 bases, with 7 bases left in between. This CDR3 spans 13 amino acids. CDR3 bases: TGTGCCAGCAGCGGGACAGTCACCGGGGAGCTGTTTTTT. As protein: CASSGTVTGELFF. Complete variable domain (other parts from reference TRBV9 and TRBJ2-2): DSGVTQTPKHLITATGQRVTLRCSPRSGDLSVYWYQQSLDQGLQFLIQYYNGEERAKGNILERFSAQQFPDLHSELNLSSLELGDSALYFCASSGTVTGELFFGEGSRLTVL.

The chain employs TRBV30 and TRBJ2-6; D not resolved. V dropped 3 bases and J dropped 1 base, with 4 bases sitting between them. The CDR3 runs 13 residues. Germline-derived CDR1 and CDR2 are GTSNPN and SVGIG (reference sequence). CDR3 nucleotides: TGTGCCTGGAGACAGTCTGGGGCCAACGTCCTGACTTTC. It specifies CAWRQSGANVLTF. Full variable domain (outside the CDR3, taken from reference TRBV30 and TRBJ2-6): SQTIHQWPATLVQPVGSPLSLECTVEGTSNPNLYWYRQAAGRGLQLLFYSVGIGQISSEVPQNLSASRPQDRQFILSSKKLLLSDSGFYLCAWRQSGANVLTFGAGSRLTVL.

The rearrangement uses TRBV4-2 and TRBJ2-1, with TRBD2 matching 8 bases. Germline CDR1 reads LGHNA; CDR2 reads YNFKEQ. There are 16 residues in the CDR3. Trimming removed 4 bases from V and 3 bases from J; junction bases left unmatched: 8. The CDR3 spells CASSRAGLDIYNEQFF. CDR3 bases: TGTGCCAGCAGCCGCGCGGGACTAGATATCTACAATGAGCAGTTCTTC.

This chain uses TRBV6-5 with TRBJ2-2, with TRBD1 as a possible D gene (5 bases). The germline CDR1 and CDR2 sequences are MNHEY and SVGAGI. V was trimmed by 5 bases and J by 6 bases, leaving 16 bases between them. This CDR3 is built from 15 residues. The DNA for the CDR3 is TGTGCCAGCAGTCGCTTTAATCAGGGTTCCGGGGAGCTGTTTTTT. This sequence encodes CASSRFNQGSGELFF.

This clone occurred once. The chain employs TRBV5-8 and TRBJ2-3; D unclear. Germline V CDR1 and CDR2: SGHTS, YDEGEE. The CDR3 is 12 residues long. V lost 3 bases and J lost 2, with 4 bases in between. CDR3 sequence (DNA): TGTGCCAGCAGCTCTGACACAGATACGCAGTATTTT. This gives the protein CASSSDTDTQYF.